This T cell receptor (beta chain) came from a study of cytomegalovirus exposure and HLA in healthy donors. Study-level results: Being productive about 90% or about 30% of the time was typical of most TCR beta V segments in an earlier analysis. In the analysis, some V segments, TRBV6-2 and TRBV6-3 included, were excluded as indistinguishable. In a later analysis, TCR association rates varied by HLA locus: DRB1 most, HLA-C fewest.

Details on this clone: Its target is unknown.

CDR3 length: 15 residues. The ends lost 3 bases at V and 2 bases at J; junction bases unmatched: 1. Germline V CDR1 and CDR2: MGHDK, SYGVNS. PCR employed 60 Vbeta and 13 Jbeta primers. Libraries were prepared by immunoSEQ multiplex PCR; TCRdb keeps only in-frame clonotypes and omits some of them. The sample records 150,000 to 200,000 clones, around 80% being singletons. This TCR derives from a woman aged 40 to 50 in good health and CMV-seronegative. This rearrangement joins TRBV25-1 to TRBJ2-1; 10 bases are shared with TRBD1. What was sequenced was PBMCs. The CDR3 spells CASSDGQGAYNEQFF. The CDR3 DNA follows: TGTGCCAGCAGTGATGGACAGGGGGCCTACAATGAGCAGTTCTTC. The full variable domain, completed using reference TRBV25-1 and TRBJ2-1, is EADIYQTPRYLVIGTGKKITLECSQTMGHDKMYWYQQDPGMELHLIHYSYGVNSTEKGDLSSESTVSRIRTEHFPLTLESARPSHTSQYLCASSDGQGAYNEQFFGPGTRLTVL.